This TCR beta chain was captured in a study of T cells in Graves' hyperthyroidism and ophthalmopathy. V shed 5 bases and J 5 bases; nucleotides not matched to a gene: 10. Germline values: CDR1 SGHAT, CDR2 FQNNGV. The CDR3 is made up of 16 amino acids. Diagnostic decisions used clinical symptoms, serum thyroxine and TRAb, thyroid ultrasound and orbital computed tomography. It was RNA transcripts that yielded the amplified TCR beta CDR3 regions. Initially, a first-round RT-PCR of the TCR CDR3 employed the HTBI primer set. TCRdb used MiXCR to reprocess the multiplex PCR reads, holding one entry per CDR3 protein. The top ten hold 6.5% to 10% of the sample, which has roughly 290,000 distinct CDR3 sequences, 13% seen once.

The chain has TRBV11-2 and TRBJ2-5, with 11 positions matching TRBD2. This receptor was obtained from a woman in her thirties with Graves' hyperthyroidism that later progressed to Graves' ophthalmopathy. The sample taken for sequencing was blood. Here the CDR3 reads CASSGGSGRGGETQYF. CDR3 DNA: TGTGCCAGCAGCGGAGGTAGCGGGAGGGGCGGGGAGACCCAGTACTTC.